The source of this T cell receptor (beta chain) is a study of T cell responses to AZD1222 COVID-19 vaccine. Overall study results and limits: Following two doses of AZD1222, Spike-specific TCR breadth and depth rose. Just five to seven people given AZD1222 tested seropositive at baseline. Donors, mostly white British, included more females; clonal diversity was possibly underestimated.

The germline V gene has CDR1 SEHNR and CDR2 FQNEAQ (reference sequence). With 5 bases removed from V and 0 bases from J, the gap between germline ends came to 7 bases. The CDR3 is made up of 14 amino acids. As to this clone: No antigen is known for it.

This table comes from immunoSEQ multiplex PCR, and its TCRdb copy is limited to in-frame clones, with some not included. The sample contains about 75,000 clones, over 75% of which appear only once. This clonotype was sampled from an adult who received the AZD1222 COVID-19 vaccine. The V call is TRBV7-9, the J call TRBJ1-4; D is uncertain. The starting material was peripheral blood, obtained 28 days after the second AZD1222 dose. The CDR3 loop is CASSGIATNEKLFF. The CDR3 nucleotides read TGTGCCAGCAGCGGGATTGCAACTAATGAAAAACTGTTTTTT.